There are a few counts of the clone carrying this T cell receptor (beta chain). The antigen remains unidentified. The junction had 4 bases not matched to a gene; V was cut back by 4 bases and J by 3 bases. The CDR3 covers 14 residues. Germline CDR1 reads SGHDN; CDR2 reads FVKESK. CD4+ naive, central memory, regulatory and stem cell-like memory cells were sorted via CD45RO/CCR7/CD25/CD127/CD95/CD27. The investigators reverse transcribed all of the isolated RNA, so they sequenced expressed TCRB transcripts. Generated by immunoSEQ multiplex PCR, the TCRdb table keeps only in-frame clones and is missing some. The sample holds 640,000 or so clones, roughly 13% seen once. This sample is drawn from a study of beta chain features in type 1 diabetes. Broader study findings: TCRB CDR3 length was moderately but significantly reduced in all four CD4+ subsets of Type 1 diabetes patients.

The rearrangement links TRBV14 to TRBJ2-7; 9 bases are shared with TRBD1. The sequenced material came from naive CD4+ T cells from blood. The TCR sequence derives from a man aged 18 to 29 with type 1 diabetes. This CDR3 reads CASSLRQGGYEQYF. Here the CDR3 DNA reads TGTGCCAGCAGCCTACGACAGGGGGGCTACGAGCAGTACTTC.